This entry is about one TCR beta chain. Its cognate antigen is unknown. CDR3 length: 14 residues. Trimming took 6 bases from V and 9 from J, leaving 18 bases between them. Germline assignment: CDR1 MNHEY and CDR2 SVGAGI. These data originate in a study of CD8 T cells in Susac syndrome. Broader study findings: It was acknowledged by the study that relatively few individuals were included in its TCR sequencing and HLA analysis.

Random hexamers were used to reverse transcribe an amount of roughly 0.5 to 1 ug RNA. An immunoSEQ multiplex PCR amplified TCR beta CDR3 over 54 Vbeta and 13 Jbeta. Each CDR3 protein gets one entry after TCRdb re-called the immunoSEQ multiplex PCR reads with MiXCR. The sample records 150,000 to 200,000 distinct CDR3 sequences, 94% being singletons. In blood CD8+ and CD4+ T cells, TCR beta underwent sequencing. Control patients had untreated stable or active relapsing-remitting multiple sclerosis by revised McDonald criteria. This clonotype was sampled from a human donor with multiple sclerosis. Material for sequencing was CD4+ T cells from PBMCs. The chain couples TRBV6-5 to TRBJ1-5, with a possible D match to TRBD1 (5 bases). CDR3 nucleotides: TGTGCCAGCAGGATACAGGTGGCTGAGGGGCCCCAGCATTTT. The encoded protein is CASRIQVAEGPQHF.